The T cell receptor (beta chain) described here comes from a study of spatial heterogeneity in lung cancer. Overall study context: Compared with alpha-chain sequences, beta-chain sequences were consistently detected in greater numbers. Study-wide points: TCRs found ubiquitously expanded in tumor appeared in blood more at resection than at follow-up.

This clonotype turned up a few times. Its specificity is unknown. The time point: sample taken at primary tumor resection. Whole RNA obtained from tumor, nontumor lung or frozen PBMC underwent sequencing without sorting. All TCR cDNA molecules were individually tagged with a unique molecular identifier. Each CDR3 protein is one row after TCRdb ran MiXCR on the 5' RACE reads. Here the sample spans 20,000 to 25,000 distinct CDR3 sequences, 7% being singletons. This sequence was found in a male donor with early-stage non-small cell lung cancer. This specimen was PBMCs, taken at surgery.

CDR3 amino acids: CASSFGASRGNTIYF. The CDR3 coding sequence is TGTGCCAGCAGCTTTGGGGCGAGTCGAGGAAACACCATATATTTT. This sequence joins TRBV7-8 and TRBJ1-3; perhaps TRBD1 as D (5 bases). The CDR3 sequence is 15 residues long. In germline, CDR1 is SGHVS, CDR2 FQNEAQ. Deletions cut 3 bases from V and 4 bases from J, with 13 bases between.